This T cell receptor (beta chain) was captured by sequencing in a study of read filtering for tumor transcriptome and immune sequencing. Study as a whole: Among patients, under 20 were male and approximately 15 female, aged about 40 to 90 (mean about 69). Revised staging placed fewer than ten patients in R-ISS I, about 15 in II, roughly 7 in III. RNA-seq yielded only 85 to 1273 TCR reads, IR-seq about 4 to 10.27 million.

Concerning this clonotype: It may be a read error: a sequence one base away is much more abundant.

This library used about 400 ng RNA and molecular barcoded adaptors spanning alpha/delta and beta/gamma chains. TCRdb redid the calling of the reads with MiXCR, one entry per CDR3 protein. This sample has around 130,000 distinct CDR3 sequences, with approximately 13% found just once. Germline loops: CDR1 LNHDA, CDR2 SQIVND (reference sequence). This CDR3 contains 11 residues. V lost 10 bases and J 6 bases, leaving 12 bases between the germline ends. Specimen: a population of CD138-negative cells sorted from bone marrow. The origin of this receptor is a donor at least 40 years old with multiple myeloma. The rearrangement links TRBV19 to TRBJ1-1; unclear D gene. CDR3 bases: TGTGCCACTGGGCGAAAGGCTGAAGCTTTCTTT. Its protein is CATGRKAEAFF.